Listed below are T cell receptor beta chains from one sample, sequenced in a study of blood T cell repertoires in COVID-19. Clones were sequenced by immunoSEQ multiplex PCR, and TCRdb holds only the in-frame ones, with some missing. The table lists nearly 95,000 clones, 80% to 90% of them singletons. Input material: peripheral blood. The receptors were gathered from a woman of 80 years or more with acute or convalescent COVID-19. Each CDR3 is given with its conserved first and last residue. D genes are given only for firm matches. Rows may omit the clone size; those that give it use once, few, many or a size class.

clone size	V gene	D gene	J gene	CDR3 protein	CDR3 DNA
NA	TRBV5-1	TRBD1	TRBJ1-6	CASSQGDRVVPSPLHF	TGCGCCAGCAGCCAAGGGGACAGGGTTGTTCCTTCACCCCTCCACTTT
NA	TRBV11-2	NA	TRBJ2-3	CASSKRVTTPLSTDTQYF	TGTGCCAGCAGCAAAAGAGTAACTACCCCTTTGAGTACAGATACGCAGTATTTT
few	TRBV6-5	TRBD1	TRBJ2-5	CASSYSRTGRQETQYF	TGTGCCAGCAGTTACTCGAGGACAGGGCGGCAAGAGACCCAGTACTTC
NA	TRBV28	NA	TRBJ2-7	CASSNGVSYEQYF	TGTGCCAGCAGCAACGGGGTTTCCTACGAGCAGTACTTC
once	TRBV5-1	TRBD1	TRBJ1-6	CASSRTGVWTYNSPLHF	TGCGCCAGCAGCCGGACAGGGGTCTGGACCTATAATTCACCCCTCCACTTT
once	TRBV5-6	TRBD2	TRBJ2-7	CASSGWGLALYEQYF	TGTGCCAGCAGCGGGTGGGGACTAGCCCTATACGAGCAGTACTTC
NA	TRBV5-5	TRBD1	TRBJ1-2	CASSIVPGQGSVGGYTF	TGTGCCAGCAGCATTGTCCCGGGACAGGGAAGTGTAGGTGGCTACACCTTC
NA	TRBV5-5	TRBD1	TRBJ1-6	CASSSGTGTTSPLHF	TGTGCCAGCAGCAGTGGGACAGGTACGACTTCACCCCTCCACTTT
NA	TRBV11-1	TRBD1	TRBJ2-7	CASSLGTGALAYEQYF	TGTGCCAGCAGCTTAGGGACAGGGGCCCTGGCCTACGAGCAGTACTTC
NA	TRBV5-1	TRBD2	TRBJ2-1	CASSLDGGGAYNEQFF	TGCGCCAGCAGCTTGGATGGCGGGGGGGCCTACAATGAGCAGTTCTTC
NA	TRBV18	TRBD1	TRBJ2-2	CASCQGASTTGELFF	TGTGCCAGCTGTCAGGGGGCCAGCACCACCGGGGAGCTGTTTTTT
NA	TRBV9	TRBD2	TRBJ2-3	CASSVGAGELTDTQYF	TGTGCCAGCAGCGTAGGAGCGGGAGAGCTGACAGATACGCAGTATTTT
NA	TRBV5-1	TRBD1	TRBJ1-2	CASSLSGQGGGYTF	TGCGCCAGCAGCTTATCGGGACAGGGGGGCGGCTACACCTTC
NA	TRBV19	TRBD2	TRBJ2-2	CASTKIGTSGSPGELFF	TGTGCCAGTACCAAAATCGGGACTAGCGGGTCCCCCGGGGAGCTGTTTTTT
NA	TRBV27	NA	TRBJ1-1	CASSLSKVPGRGRNTEAFF	TGTGCCAGCAGTTTATCGAAAGTCCCAGGGAGGGGTAGGAACACTGAAGCTTTCTTT
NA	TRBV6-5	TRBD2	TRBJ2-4	CASRTGTRENIQYF	TGTGCCAGCAGAACCGGGACTAGAGAGAACATTCAGTACTTC
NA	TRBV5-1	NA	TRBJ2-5	CASSHNRIETQYF	TGCGCCAGCAGCCATAACAGGATTGAGACCCAGTACTTC
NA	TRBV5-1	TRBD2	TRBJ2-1	CASSLGLAGGPREQFF	TGCGCCAGCAGCTTGGGACTAGCGGGAGGGCCCAGGGAGCAGTTCTTC
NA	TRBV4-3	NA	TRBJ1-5	CASSPTGGSQAVPQHF	TGCGCCAGCAGCCCTACGGGAGGAAGTCAAGCCGTGCCCCAGCATTTT
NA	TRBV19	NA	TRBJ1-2	CASTNTRADGYTF	TGTGCCAGTACTAATACCAGGGCCGATGGCTACACCTTC
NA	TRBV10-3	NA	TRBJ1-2	CAISKPGQYKDGYTF	TGTGCCATCAGTAAACCGGGACAATATAAGGATGGCTACACCTTC
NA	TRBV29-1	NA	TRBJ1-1	CSVGGEQNTEAFF	TGCAGCGTCGGGGGGGAACAGAACACTGAAGCTTTCTTT
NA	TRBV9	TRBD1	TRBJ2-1	CASSFGQGRNNEQFF	TGTGCCAGCAGCTTCGGACAGGGGAGGAACAATGAGCAGTTCTTC
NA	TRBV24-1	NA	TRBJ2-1	CATSVSGGDNEQFF	TGTGCCACCAGTGTGTCCGGGGGTGACAATGAGCAGTTCTTC
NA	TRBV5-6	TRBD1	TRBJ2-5	CASSLRTGGILAIQETQYF	TGTGCCAGCAGCTTAAGGACAGGGGGTATCCTAGCGATTCAAGAGACCCAGTACTTC
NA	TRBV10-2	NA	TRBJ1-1	CASSEPGSVTEAFF	TGCGCCAGCAGTGAGCCGGGGTCGGTCACTGAAGCTTTCTTT
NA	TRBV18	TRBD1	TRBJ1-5	CASSPTGGNQPQHF	TGTGCCAGCTCACCCACAGGGGGCAATCAGCCCCAGCATTTT
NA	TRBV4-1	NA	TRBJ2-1	CASRREESYNGQFF	TGCGCCAGCAGAAGGGAGGAGTCCTACAATGGGCAGTTCTTC
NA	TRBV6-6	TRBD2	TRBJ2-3	CASSYGGLASDTQYF	TGTGCCAGCAGTTACGGAGGACTAGCATCAGATACGCAGTATTTT
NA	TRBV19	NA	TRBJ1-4	CASSPNSRRLNEKLFF	TGTGCCAGTAGCCCGAACAGCCGACGTTTAAATGAAAAACTGTTTTTT
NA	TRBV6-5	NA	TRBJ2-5	CASSRTNNQETQYF	TGTGCCAGCAGTCGGACTAACAACCAAGAGACCCAGTACTTC
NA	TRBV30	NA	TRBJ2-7	CAWSVARGGKQYF	TGTGCCTGGAGTGTAGCGCGGGGTGGGAAGCAGTACTTC
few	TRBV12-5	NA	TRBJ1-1	CASGLRSTEAFF	TGTGCTAGTGGTTTACGGTCCACTGAAGCTTTCTTT
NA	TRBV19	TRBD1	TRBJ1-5	CASSLRGTGGAGNQPQHF	TGTGCCAGTAGTCTTAGGGGGACAGGGGGCGCGGGCAATCAGCCCCAGCATTTT
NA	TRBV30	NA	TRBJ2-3	CAWSDGGTDTQYF	TGTGCCTGGAGTGACGGGGGCACAGATACGCAGTATTTT
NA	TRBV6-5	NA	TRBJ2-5	CASNWGGGETQYF	TGTGCCAGCAATTGGGGTGGAGGGGAGACCCAGTACTTC
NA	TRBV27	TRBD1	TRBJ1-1	CASMRRDRNTEAFF	TGTGCCAGCATGAGGCGGGACAGGAACACTGAAGCTTTCTTT
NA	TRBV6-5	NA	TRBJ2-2	CASSYRRANTGELFF	TGTGCCAGCAGTTACCGACGGGCGAACACCGGGGAGCTGTTTTTT
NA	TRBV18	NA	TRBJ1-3	CASSPNLRGSGNTIYF	TGTGCCAGCTCACCGAACCTGCGCGGGAGTGGAAACACCATATATTTT
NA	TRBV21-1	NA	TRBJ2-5	CASSLEGARWVETQYF	TGTGCCAGCAGCTTGGAGGGTGCACGCTGGGTTGAGACCCAGTACTTC
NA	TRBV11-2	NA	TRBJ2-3	CASSLVLATWPDTQYF	TGTGCCAGCAGCTTAGTGCTAGCCACGTGGCCAGATACGCAGTATTTT
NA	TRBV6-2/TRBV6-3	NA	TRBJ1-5	CASSYEGPQHF	TGTGCCAGCAGTTACGAGGGACCCCAGCATTTT
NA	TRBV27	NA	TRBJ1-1	CASSHREGGTEAFF	TGTGCCAGCAGCCACCGGGAGGGCGGCACTGAAGCTTTCTTT
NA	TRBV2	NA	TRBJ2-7	CASSGGDSSYEQYF	TGTGCCAGCAGTGGGGGGGACAGTTCCTACGAGCAGTACTTC
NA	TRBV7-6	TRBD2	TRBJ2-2	CASSSLAGGTTGELFF	TGTGCCAGCAGCTCACTAGCGGGGGGCACCACCGGGGAGCTGTTTTTT
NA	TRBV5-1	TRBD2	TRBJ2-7	CASSLGLAGALEQYF	TGCGCCAGCAGCTTAGGACTAGCGGGAGCTCTCGAGCAGTACTTC
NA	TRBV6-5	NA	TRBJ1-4	CASSRAGGGHEKLFF	TGTGCCAGCAGCCGTGCCGGGGGAGGTCATGAAAAACTGTTTTTT
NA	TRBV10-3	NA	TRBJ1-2	CAISEGPNYGYTF	TGTGCCATCAGTGAGGGCCCTAACTATGGCTACACCTTC
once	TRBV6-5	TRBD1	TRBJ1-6	CASNYQGQAHSPLHF	TGTGCCAGCAATTATCAGGGACAGGCCCATTCACCCCTCCACTTT
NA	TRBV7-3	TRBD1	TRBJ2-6	CASSLVGTGGSGANVLTF	TGTGCCAGCAGCTTAGTTGGGACAGGGGGCTCTGGGGCCAACGTCCTGACTTTC
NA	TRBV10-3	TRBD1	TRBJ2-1	CAISEPRGQGDGEQFF	TGTGCCATCAGTGAGCCTAGGGGGCAGGGTGACGGTGAGCAGTTCTTC
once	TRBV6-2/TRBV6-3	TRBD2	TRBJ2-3	CASSAGTSGGHVPSTDTQYF	TGTGCCAGCAGTGCCGGGACTAGCGGGGGGCACGTGCCTAGCACAGATACGCAGTATTTT
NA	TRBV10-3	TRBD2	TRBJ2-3	CAINSGGSTDTQYF	TGTGCCATTAATAGCGGGGGGAGCACAGATACGCAGTATTTT
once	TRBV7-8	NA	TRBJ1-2	CASSLAPGGVDYGYTF	TGTGCCAGCAGCTTAGCGCCTGGGGGGGTAGACTATGGCTACACCTTC
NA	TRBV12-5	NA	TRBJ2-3	CASGLTGSGTQYF	TGTGCTAGTGGCCTCACAGGGAGCGGTACGCAGTATTTT
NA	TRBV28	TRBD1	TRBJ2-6	CASSLGTAIFPSGANVLTF	TGTGCCAGCAGTTTAGGGACAGCTATCTTTCCTTCTGGGGCCAACGTCCTGACTTTC
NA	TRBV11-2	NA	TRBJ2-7	CASSLATSSSYEQYF	TGTGCCAGCAGCTTGGCCACCTCAAGCTCCTACGAGCAGTACTTC
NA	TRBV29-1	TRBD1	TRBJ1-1	CSGKNGQGGEAFF	TGCAGCGGGAAGAACGGACAGGGAGGTGAAGCTTTCTTT
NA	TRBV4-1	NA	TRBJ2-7	CASSYDPAGSYEQYF	TGCGCCAGCAGCTACGACCCAGCGGGCTCCTACGAGCAGTACTTC
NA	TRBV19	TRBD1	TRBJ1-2	CASDSAYSTGVVDGYTF	TGTGCCAGTGACTCGGCTTACTCGACAGGGGTAGTGGATGGCTACACCTTC